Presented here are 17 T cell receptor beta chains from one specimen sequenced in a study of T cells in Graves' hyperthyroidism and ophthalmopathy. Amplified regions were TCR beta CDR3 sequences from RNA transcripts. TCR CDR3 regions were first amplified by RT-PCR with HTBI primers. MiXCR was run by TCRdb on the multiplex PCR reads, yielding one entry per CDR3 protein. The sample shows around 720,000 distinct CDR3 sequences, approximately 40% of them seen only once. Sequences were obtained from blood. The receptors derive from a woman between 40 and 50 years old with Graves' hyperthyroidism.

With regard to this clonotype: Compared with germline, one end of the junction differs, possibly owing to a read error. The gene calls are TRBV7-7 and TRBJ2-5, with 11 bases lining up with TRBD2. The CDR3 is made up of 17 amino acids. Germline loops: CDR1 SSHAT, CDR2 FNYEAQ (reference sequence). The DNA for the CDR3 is TGTGCTAGCAGTCGAACAATAGCGGGGGGGCCCGGAGAGACCCAGTACTTC. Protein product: CASSRTIAGGPGETQYF.

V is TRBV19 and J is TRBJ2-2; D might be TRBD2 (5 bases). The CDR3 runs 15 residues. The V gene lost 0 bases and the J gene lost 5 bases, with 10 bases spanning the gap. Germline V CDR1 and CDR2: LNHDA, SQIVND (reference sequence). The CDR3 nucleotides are TGTGCCAGTAGTATAGAAGGTGCGGGTACCGGGGAGCTGTTTTTT. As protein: CASSIEGAGTGELFF.

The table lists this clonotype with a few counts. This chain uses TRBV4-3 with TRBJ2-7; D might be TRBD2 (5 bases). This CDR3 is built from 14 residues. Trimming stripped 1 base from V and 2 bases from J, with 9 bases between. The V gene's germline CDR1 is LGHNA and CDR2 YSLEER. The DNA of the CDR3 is TGCGCCAGCAGCCAAGGCTTCGGGACCTACGAGCAGTACTTC. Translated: CASSQGFGTYEQYF.

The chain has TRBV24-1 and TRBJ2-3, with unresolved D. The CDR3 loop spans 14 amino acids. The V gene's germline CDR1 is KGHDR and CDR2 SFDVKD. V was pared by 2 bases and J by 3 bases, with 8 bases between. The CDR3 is CATSDYRATDTQYF. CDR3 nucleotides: TGTGCCACCAGTGATTATCGAGCGACAGATACGCAGTATTTT.

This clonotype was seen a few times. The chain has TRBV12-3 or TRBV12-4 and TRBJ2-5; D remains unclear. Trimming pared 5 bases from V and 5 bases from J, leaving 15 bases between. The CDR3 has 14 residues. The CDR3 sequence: CASSLDLSGETQYF. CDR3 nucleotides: TGTGCCAGCAGTCTAGACCTTAGTGGGGAGACCCAGTACTTC.

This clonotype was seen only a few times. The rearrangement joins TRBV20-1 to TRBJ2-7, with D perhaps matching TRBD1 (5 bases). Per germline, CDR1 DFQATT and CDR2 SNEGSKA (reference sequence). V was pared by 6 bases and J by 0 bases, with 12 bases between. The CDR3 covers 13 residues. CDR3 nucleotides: TGCAGTGCCGAAAAAGGGGACTCCTACGAGCAGTACTTC. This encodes CSAEKGDSYEQYF.

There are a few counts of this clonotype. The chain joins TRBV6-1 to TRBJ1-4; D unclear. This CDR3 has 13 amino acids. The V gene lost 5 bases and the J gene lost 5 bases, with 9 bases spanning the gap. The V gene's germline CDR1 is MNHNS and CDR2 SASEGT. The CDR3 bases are TGTGCCAGCAGTTACGGCGGGAATGAAAAACTGTTTTTT. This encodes CASSYGGNEKLFF.

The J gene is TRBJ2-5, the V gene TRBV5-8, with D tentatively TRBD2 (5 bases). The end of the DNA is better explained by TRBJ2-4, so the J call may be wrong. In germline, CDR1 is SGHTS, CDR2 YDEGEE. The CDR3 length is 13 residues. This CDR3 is CASSPSAGGIQYF. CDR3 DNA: TGTGCCAGCAGCCCCAGTGCCGGAGGCATTCAGTACTTC.

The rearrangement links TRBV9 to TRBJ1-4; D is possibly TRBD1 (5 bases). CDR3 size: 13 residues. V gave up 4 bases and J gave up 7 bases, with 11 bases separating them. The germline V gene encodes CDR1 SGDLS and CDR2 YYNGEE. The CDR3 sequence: CASSPRESEKLFF. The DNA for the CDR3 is TGTGCCAGCAGCCCCAGGGAAAGTGAAAAACTGTTTTTT.

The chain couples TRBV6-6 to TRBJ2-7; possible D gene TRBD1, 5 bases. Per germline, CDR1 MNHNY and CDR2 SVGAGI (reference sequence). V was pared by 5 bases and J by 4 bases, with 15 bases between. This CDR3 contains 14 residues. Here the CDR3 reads CASSVRITGYEQYF. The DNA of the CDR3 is TGTGCCAGCAGTGTCAGGATAACAGGTTACGAGCAGTACTTC.

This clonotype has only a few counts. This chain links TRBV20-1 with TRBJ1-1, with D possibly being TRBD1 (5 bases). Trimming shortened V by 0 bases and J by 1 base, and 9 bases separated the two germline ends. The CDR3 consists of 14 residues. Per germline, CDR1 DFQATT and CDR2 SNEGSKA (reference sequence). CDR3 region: CSARDPQGNTEAFF. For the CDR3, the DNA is TGCAGTGCTAGAGACCCCCAGGGGAACACTGAAGCTTTCTTT.

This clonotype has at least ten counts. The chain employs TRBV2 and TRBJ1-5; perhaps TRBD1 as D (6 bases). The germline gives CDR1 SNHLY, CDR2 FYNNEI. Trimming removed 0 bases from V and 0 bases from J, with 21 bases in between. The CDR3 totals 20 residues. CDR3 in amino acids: CASSEAGSWPGDFSNQPQHF. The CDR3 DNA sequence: TGTGCCAGCAGTGAAGCGGGATCTTGGCCAGGGGACTTTAGCAATCAGCCCCAGCATTTT.

In nucleotides, the CDR3 is TGCAGTGCCACGACTAGCGGGAGTCAAGAGACCCAGTACTTC. Protein sequence: CSATTSGSQETQYF. The chain carries TRBV20-1 and TRBJ2-5; 12 nucleotides agree with TRBD2. CDR1 is DFQATT and CDR2 is SNEGSKA in the germline V gene (reference sequence). The V and J ends lost 6 bases and 2 bases, in that order; junction bases with no gene match: 4. This CDR3 contains 14 residues.

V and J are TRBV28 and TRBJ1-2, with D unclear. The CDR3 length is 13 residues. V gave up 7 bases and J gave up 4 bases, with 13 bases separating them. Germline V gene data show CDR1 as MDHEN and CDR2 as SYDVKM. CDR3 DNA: TGTGCCAGCAAGGAGGGTACCTCCTATGGCTACACCTTC. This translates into CASKEGTSYGYTF.

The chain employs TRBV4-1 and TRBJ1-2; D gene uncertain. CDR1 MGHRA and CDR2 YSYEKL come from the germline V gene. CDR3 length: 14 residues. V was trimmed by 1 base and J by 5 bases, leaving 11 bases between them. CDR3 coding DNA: TGCGCCAGCAGCCAAGTACCTCTAGAATATGGCTACACCTTC. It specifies CASSQVPLEYGYTF.

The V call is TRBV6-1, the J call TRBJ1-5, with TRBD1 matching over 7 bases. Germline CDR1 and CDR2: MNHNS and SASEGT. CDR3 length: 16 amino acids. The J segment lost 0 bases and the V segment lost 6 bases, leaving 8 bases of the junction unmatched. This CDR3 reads CASRDRSMGSNQPQHF. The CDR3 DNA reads TGTGCCAGCAGGGACAGGAGTATGGGTAGCAATCAGCCCCAGCATTTT.

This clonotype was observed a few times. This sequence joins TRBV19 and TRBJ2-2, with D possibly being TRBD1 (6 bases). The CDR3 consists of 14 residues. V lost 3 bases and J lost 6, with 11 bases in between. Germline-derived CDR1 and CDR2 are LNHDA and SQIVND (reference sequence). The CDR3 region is CASSIPDRSGELFF. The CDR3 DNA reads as TGTGCCAGTAGTATCCCCGACAGGTCCGGGGAGCTGTTTTTT.